This TCR beta chain was sequenced during a study of blood T cell repertoires in COVID-19. About the study: Acute and convalescent COVID-19 specimens originated in the United States, Italy and Spain.

The CDR3 sequence is 14 residues long. Germline CDR1 reads SEHNR; CDR2 reads FQNEAQ (reference sequence). V dropped 2 bases and J dropped 4 bases, with 9 bases sitting between them. Per the study methods: The authors estimated nucleated cell counts from reference gene primer amplification. Only in-frame clones appear in the TCRdb table, and some are missing; sequencing was by immunoSEQ multiplex PCR. For V, J and clone size, that table is used; D and trimming come from the DNA. The sample holds around 190,000 clones, about 86% seen once. The J gene is TRBJ2-1, the V gene TRBV7-9, with D possibly being TRBD2 (5 bases). The sequenced material came from peripheral blood. This TCR was sampled from a man over 45 with active or convalescent COVID-19. The CDR3 nucleotides are TGTGCCAGCAGCTTAAGAAGCGGTTACAATGAGCAGTTCTTC. Its protein product is CASSLRSGYNEQFF.